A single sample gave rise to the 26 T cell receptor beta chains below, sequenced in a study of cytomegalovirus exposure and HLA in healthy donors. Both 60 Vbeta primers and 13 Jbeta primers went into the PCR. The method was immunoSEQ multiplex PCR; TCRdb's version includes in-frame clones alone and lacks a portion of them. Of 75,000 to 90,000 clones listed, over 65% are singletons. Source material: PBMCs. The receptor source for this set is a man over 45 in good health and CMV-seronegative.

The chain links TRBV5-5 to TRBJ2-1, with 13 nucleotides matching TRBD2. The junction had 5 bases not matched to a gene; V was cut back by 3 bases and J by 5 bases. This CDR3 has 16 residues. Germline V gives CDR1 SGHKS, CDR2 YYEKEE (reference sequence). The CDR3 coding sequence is TGTGCCAGCAGCTCAGGACTAGCGGGGGATAACAATGAGCAGTTCTTC. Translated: CASSSGLAGDNNEQFF.

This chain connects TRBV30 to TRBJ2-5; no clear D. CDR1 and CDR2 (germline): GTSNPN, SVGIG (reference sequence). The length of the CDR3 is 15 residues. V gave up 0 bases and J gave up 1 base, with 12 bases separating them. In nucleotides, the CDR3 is TGTGCCTGGAGTGTAGTGAGGCACCCCCAAGAGACCCAGTACTTC. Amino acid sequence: CAWSVVRHPQETQYF.

CDR3 sequence reads: CASIFGGTEAFF. The CDR3 coding sequence is TGTGCCAGTATCTTCGGGGGGACTGAAGCTTTCTTT. This chain joins TRBV19 and TRBJ1-1; D possibly corresponds to TRBD1 (5 bases). Germline-derived CDR1 and CDR2 are LNHDA and SQIVND (reference sequence). The CDR3 extends over 12 amino acids. The V end was cut by 7 bases, the J end by 5 bases, with 11 bases between.

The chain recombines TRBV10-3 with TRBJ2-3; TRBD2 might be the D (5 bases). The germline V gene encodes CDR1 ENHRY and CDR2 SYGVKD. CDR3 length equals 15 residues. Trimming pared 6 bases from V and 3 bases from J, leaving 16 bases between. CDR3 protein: CAIRSGQIATDTQYF. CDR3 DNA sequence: TGTGCCATCAGGAGTGGGCAGATAGCGACAGATACGCAGTATTTT.

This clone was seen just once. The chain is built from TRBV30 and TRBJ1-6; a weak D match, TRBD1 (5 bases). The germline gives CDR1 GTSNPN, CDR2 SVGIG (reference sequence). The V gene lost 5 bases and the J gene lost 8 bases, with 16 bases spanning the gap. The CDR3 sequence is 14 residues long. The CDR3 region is CAWDLGGGYSPLHF. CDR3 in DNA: TGTGCCTGGGATCTGGGGGGAGGTTATTCACCCCTCCACTTT.

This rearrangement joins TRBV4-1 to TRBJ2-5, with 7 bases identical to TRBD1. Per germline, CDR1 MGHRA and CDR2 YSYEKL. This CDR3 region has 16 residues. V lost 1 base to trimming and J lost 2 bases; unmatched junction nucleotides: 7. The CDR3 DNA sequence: TGCGCCAGCAGCCAAGGAGTAGGGGGCAGTCAAGAGACCCAGTACTTC. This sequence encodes CASSQGVGGSQETQYF.

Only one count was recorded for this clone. The CDR3 region is CASRETDNEKLFF. DNA for the CDR3: TGTGCCAGTAGGGAGACAGATAATGAAAAACTGTTTTTT. The gene calls are TRBV19 and TRBJ1-4, with D possibly TRBD1 on 5 matching bases. CDR3 length: 13 residues. Germline CDR1 reads LNHDA; CDR2 reads SQIVND (reference sequence). V was pared by 6 bases and J by 4 bases, with 9 bases between.

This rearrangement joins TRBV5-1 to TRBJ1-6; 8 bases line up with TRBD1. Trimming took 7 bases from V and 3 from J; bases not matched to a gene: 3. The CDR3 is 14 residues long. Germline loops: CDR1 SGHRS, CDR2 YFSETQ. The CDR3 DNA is TGCGCCAGCGCAGGGGGCTTCTATAATTCACCCCTCCACTTT. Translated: CASAGGFYNSPLHF. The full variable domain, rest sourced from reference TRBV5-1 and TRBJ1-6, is KAGVTQTPRYLIKTRGQQVTLSCSPISGHRSVSWYQQTPGQGLQFLFEYFSETQRNKGNFPGRFSGRQFSNSRSEMNVSTLELGDSALYLCASAGGFYNSPLHFGNGTRLTVT.

CDR3 sequence reads: CASSPAGRYGYTF. The CDR3 nucleotides are TGTGCCAGCTCACCTGCGGGACGGTATGGCTACACCTTC. The chain links TRBV18 to TRBJ1-2; the D gene is possibly TRBD1 (5 bases). The V end was cut by 3 bases, the J end by 5 bases, with 10 bases between. The CDR3 length is 13 residues. The germline CDR1 and CDR2 sequences are KGHSH and LQKENI.

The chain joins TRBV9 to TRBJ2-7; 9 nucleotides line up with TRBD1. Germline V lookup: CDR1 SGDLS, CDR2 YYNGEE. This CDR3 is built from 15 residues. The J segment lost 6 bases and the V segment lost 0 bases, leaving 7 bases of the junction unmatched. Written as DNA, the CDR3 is TGTGCCAGCAGCGTAGGCGGACAGGGGACAGTCGAGCAGTACTTC. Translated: CASSVGGQGTVEQYF.

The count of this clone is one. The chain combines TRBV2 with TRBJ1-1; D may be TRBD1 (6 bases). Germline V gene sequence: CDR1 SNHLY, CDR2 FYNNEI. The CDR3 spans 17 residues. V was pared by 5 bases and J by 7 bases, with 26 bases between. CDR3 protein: CASSLSPPGRDTNEAFF. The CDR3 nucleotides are TGTGCCAGCAGTCTGTCCCCCCCGGGTCGGGACACCAATGAAGCTTTCTTT.

The CDR3 nucleotides are TGTGCCAGCAAGTACGGGATAAGCTCCTACGAGCAGTACTTC. Translating it yields CASKYGISSYEQYF. The genes are TRBV6-1 and TRBJ2-7; maybe TRBD2 (5 bases). The CDR3 runs 14 residues. CDR1 MNHNS and CDR2 SASEGT come from the germline V gene. The V end lost 7 bases, the J end lost 0 bases, and 13 bases lay between the germline ends.

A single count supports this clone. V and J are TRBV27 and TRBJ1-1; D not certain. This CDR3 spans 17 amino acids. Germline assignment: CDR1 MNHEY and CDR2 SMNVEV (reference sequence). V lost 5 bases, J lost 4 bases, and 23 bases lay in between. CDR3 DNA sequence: TGTGCCAGCAGTCCCCCCACGGGGAGGGATTCAACCACTGAAGCTTTCTTT. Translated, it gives CASSPPTGRDSTTEAFF.

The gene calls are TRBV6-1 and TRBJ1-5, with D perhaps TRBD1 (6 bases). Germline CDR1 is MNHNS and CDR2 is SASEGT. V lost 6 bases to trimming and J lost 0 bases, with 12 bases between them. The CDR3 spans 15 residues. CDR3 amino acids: CASRKQGFSNQPQHF. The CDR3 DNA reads TGTGCCAGCAGAAAACAGGGCTTTAGCAATCAGCCCCAGCATTTT.

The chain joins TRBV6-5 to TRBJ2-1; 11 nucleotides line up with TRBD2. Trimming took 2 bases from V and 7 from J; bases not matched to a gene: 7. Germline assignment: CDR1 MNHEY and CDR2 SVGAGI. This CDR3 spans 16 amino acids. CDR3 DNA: TGTGCCAGCAGTTACAGCCTAGCGGGGGGTGAGAATGAGCAGTTCTTC. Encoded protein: CASSYSLAGGENEQFF.

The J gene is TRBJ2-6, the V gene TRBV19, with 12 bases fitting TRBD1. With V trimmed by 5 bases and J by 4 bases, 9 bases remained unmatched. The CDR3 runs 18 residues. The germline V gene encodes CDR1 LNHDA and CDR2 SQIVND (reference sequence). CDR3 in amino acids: CASSLPGQGAGGANVLTF. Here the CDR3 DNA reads TGTGCCAGTAGTCTCCCGGGACAGGGGGCCGGGGGGGCCAACGTCCTGACTTTC.

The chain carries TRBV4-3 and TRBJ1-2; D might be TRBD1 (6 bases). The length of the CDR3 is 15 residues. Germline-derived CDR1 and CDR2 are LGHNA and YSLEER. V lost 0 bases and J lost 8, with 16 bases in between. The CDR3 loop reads CASSQDRQGRGGYTF. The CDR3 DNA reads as TGCGCCAGCAGCCAAGATAGGCAGGGGCGAGGGGGCTACACCTTC.

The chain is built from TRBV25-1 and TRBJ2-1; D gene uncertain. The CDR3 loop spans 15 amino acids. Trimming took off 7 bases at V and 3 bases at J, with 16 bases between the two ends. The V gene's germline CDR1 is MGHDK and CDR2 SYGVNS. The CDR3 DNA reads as TGTGCCAGCACCACCTTTCTTTTCGGCTACAATGAGCAGTTCTTC. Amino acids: CASTTFLFGYNEQFF.

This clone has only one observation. CDR3 sequence (DNA): TGTGCCAGCAGTGACTCGGGGGGGGCCCTAACAGATACGCAGTATTTT. Translating gives CASSDSGGALTDTQYF. The chain links TRBV6-4 to TRBJ2-3; TRBD2 might be the D (7 bases). Germline V gene lookup returns CDR1 MRHNA and CDR2 SNTAGT. V lost 0 bases to trimming and J lost 3 bases, with 13 bases between them. The CDR3 has 16 residues.

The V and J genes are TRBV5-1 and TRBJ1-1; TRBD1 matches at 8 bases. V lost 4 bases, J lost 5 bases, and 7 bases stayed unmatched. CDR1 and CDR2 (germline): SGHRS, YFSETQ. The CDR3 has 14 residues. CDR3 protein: CASSITGGGTEAFF. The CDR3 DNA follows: TGCGCCAGCAGCATTACAGGGGGAGGGACTGAAGCTTTCTTT. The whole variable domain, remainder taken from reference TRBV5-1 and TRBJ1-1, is KAGVTQTPRYLIKTRGQQVTLSCSPISGHRSVSWYQQTPGQGLQFLFEYFSETQRNKGNFPGRFSGRQFSNSRSEMNVSTLELGDSALYLCASSITGGGTEAFFGQGTRLTVV.

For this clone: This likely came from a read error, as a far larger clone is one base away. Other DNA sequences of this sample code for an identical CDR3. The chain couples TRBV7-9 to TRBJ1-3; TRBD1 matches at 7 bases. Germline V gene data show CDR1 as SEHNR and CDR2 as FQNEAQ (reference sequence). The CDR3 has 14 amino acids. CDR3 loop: CASSSRQGHDTIYF. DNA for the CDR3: TGTGCCAGCAGCTCTAGACAGGGACATGACACCATATACTTT.

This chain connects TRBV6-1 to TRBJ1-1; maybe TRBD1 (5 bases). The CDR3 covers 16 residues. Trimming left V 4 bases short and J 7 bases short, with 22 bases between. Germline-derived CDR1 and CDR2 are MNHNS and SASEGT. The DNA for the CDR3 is TGTGCCAGCAGTGCGGGGGAGTACCCCCGAGCTTATGAAGCTTTCTTT. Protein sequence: CASSAGEYPRAYEAFF.

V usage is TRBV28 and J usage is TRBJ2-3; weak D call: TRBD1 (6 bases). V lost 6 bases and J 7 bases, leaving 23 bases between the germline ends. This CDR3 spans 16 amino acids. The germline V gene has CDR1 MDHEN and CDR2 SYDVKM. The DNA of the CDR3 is TGTGCCAGCAGCCCCATGGGGACACTCATGAGGAATACGCAGTATTTT. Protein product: CASSPMGTLMRNTQYF.

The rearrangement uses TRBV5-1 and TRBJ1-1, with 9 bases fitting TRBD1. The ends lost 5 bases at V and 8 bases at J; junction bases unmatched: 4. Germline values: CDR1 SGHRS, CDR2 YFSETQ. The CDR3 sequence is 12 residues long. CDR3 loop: CASSPDRGEAFF. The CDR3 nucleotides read TGCGCCAGCAGTCCGGACAGGGGAGAAGCTTTCTTT.

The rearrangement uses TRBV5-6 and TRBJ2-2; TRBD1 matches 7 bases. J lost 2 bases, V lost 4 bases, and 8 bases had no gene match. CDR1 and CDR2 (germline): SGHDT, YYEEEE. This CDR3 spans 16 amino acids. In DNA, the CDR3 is TGTGCCAGCAGCGCGAGACAGGGCCCTAACACCGGGGAGCTGTTTTTT. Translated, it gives CASSARQGPNTGELFF.

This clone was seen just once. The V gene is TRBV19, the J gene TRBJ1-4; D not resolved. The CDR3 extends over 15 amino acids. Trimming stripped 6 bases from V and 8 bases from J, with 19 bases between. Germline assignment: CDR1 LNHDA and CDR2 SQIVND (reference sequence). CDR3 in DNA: TGTGCCAGTAGCCACCCGAACCCCCCGCGGGAAAAACTGTTTTTT. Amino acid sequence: CASSHPNPPREKLFF.